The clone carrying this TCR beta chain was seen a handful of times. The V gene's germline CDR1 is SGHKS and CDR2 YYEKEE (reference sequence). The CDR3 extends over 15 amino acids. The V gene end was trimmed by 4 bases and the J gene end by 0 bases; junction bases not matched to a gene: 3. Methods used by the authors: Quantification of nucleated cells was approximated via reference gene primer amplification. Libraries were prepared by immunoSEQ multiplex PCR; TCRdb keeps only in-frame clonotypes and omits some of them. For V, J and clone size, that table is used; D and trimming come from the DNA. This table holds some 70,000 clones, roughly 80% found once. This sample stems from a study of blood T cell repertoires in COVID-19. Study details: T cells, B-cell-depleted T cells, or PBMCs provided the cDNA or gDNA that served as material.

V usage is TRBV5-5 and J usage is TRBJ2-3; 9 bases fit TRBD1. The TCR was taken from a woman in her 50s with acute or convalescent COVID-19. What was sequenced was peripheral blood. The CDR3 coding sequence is TGTGCCAGCAGCATACAGGGGGCCAGCACAGATACGCAGTATTTT. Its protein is CASSIQGASTDTQYF.